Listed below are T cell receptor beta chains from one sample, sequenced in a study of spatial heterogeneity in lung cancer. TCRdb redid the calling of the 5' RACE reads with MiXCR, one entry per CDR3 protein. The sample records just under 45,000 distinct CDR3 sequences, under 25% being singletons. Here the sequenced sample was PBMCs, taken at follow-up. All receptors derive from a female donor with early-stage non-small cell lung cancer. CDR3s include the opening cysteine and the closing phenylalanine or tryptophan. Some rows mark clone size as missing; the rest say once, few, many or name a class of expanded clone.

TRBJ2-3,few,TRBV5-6,CASSQAGLADTQYF
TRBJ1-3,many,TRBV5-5,CASSLEWSEVGGNTIYF
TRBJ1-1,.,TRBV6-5,CASSYSVVGGRNTEAFF
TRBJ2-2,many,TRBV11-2,CASSLGGLRSGELFF
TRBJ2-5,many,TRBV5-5,CASSSPRLAGQETQYF
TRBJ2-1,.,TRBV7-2,CASSFDSGPNEQFF
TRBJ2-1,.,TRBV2,CASFRDHPNEQFF
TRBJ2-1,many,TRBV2,CASSEEEEQFF
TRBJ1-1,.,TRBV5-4,CASSFQLNTEAFF
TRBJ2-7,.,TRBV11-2,CASSLVTLGRRGPHSYEQYF
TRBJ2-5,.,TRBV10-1,CASSTGPQGLETQYF
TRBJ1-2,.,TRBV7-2,CASSPRTGYGYTF
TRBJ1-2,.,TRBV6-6,CASTEPEDYGYTF
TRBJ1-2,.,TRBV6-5,CASRRRDRNPNYGYTF
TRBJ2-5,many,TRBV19,CASSPQTSASQETQYF
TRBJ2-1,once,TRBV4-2,CASSQDGAGGTNEQFF
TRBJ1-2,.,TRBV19,CASSIDSSRTLRGYTF
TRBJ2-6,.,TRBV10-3,CAIRPTTGANVLTF
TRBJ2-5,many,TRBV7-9,CASSQTSGVRDTQYF
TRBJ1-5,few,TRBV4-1,CASSQAGAGNQPQHF
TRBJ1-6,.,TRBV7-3,CASSLMGRGRSPLHF
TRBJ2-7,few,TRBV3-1,CASSQLAGAYEQYF
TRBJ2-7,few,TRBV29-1,CSVGGGLAGLPSYEQYF
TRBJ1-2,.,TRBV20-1,CSAREGTGGGYGYTF
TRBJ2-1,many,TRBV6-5,CASSYSQGYEQFF
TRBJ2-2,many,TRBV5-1,CASSLVGRNTGELFF
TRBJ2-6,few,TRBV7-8,CASSLKISGANVLTF
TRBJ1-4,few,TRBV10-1,CANHRGRKLFF